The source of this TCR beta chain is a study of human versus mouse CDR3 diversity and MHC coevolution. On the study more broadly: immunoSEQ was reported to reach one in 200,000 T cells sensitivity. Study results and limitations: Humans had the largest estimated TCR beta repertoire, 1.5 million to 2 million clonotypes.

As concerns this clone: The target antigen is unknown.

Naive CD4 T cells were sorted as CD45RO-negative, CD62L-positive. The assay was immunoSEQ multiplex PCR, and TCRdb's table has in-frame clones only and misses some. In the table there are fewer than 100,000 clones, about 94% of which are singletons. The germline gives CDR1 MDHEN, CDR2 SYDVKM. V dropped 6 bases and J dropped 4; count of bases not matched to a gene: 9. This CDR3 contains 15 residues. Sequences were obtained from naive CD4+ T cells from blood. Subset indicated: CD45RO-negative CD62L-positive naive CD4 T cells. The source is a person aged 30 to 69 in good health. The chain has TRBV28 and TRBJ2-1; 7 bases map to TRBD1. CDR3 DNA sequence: TGTGCCAGCAGCGACTCCGGGACAGCTTACAATGAGCAGTTCTTC. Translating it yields CASSDSGTAYNEQFF.